The clone carrying this TCR beta chain was detected only once. Authors' processing steps: Cell counts per sample came from amplifying reference gene primers. The protocol was immunoSEQ multiplex PCR, while the TCRdb copy is restricted to in-frame clones and leaves out a portion. For V, J and clone size, that table is used; D and trimming come from the DNA. The sample has just under 300,000 clones, around nine tenths seen once. This sample is drawn from a study of blood T cell repertoires in COVID-19. Background on the study: COVID-19 samples, acute and convalescent, were from the United States, Italy and Spain. T cells, B-cell-depleted T cells, or PBMCs supplied cDNA or gDNA.

Germline V gene data show CDR1 as MDHEN and CDR2 as SYDVKM. There are 13 residues in the CDR3. V was pared by 6 bases and J by 0 bases, with 7 bases between. This clonotype originated in a man between 65 and 85 years old with acute or convalescent COVID-19. The sequencing sample was made of peripheral blood. The rearrangement joins TRBV28 to TRBJ2-3, with TRBD1 as a possible D gene (5 bases). The CDR3, as DNA: TGTGCCAGCAGGAAGGGGAGCACAGATACGCAGTATTTT. Translating it yields CASRKGSTDTQYF. The variable domain in full, completed from reference TRBV28 and TRBJ2-3, reads DVKVTQSSRYLVKRTGEKVFLECVQDMDHENMFWYRQDPGLGLRLIYFSYDVKMKEKGDIPEGYSVSREKKERFSLILESASTNQTSMYLCASRKGSTDTQYFGPGTRLTVL.